The 32 T cell receptor beta chains below were found in one sample sequenced in a study of blood T cells in healthy people across ages. Then a second PCR, running roughly 7 to 11 cycles, was carried out with a sample-barcoded 5' primer and a J-beta primer mix. TCRdb redid the calling of the 5' RACE reads with MiXCR, one entry per CDR3 protein. Of hundreds of thousands of distinct CDR3 sequences listed, under 65% are singletons. The sequencing sample was made of blood. These receptors all stem from a man between 60 and 70 years old in good health.

This sequence joins TRBV6-5 and TRBJ1-5; tentatively, D is TRBD1 (5 bases). Germline values: CDR1 MNHEY, CDR2 SVGAGI. Deletions cut 8 bases from V and 0 bases from J, with 11 bases between. This CDR3 is 14 amino acids long. CDR3 amino acids: CASSPGLSNQPQHF. In DNA form, the CDR3 reads TGTGCCAGCTCCCCAGGGCTTAGCAATCAGCCCCAGCATTTT.

The chain links TRBV11-3 to TRBJ2-1; 7 nucleotides align to TRBD1. Germline CDR1 is SGHNT and CDR2 is YENEEA. Trimming removed 6 bases from V and 0 bases from J; junction bases left unmatched: 5. CDR3 length: 15 residues. This chain's CDR3 is CASSNRDSSYNEQFF. In DNA, the CDR3 is TGTGCCAGCAGTAACCGGGACAGCTCCTACAATGAGCAGTTCTTC.

The J gene is TRBJ1-2, the V gene TRBV5-1, with no clear D. The V gene lost 0 bases and the J gene lost 7 bases, with 13 bases spanning the gap. The CDR3 spans 14 residues. CDR1 and CDR2 (germline): SGHRS, YFSETQ. DNA for the CDR3: TGCGCCAGCAGCTTGGATACGGGGATGGGTGGCTACACCTTC. Its translation: CASSLDTGMGGYTF.

The chain has TRBV2 and TRBJ2-6; possible D gene TRBD1, 6 bases. In germline, CDR1 is SNHLY, CDR2 FYNNEI. The CDR3 totals 17 residues. V lost 2 bases and J 4 bases, leaving 15 bases between the germline ends. CDR3 nucleotide sequence: TGTGCCAGCAGTGAACCGGAAAAGGGGGTCGGGGCCAACGTCCTGACTTTC. Translation: CASSEPEKGVGANVLTF. Combining the CDR3 with reference TRBV2 and TRBJ2-6 gives the whole variable domain EPEVTQTPSHQVTQMGQEVILRCVPISNHLYFYWYRQILGQKVEFLVSFYNNEISEKSEIFDDQFSVERPDGSNFTLKIRSTKLEDSAMYFCASSEPEKGVGANVLTFGAGSRLTVL.

The chain recombines TRBV7-9 with TRBJ2-1; TRBD1 is a possible D gene (5 bases). Germline V lookup: CDR1 SEHNR, CDR2 FQNEAQ (reference sequence). This CDR3 has 14 amino acids. Between the trimmed V and J ends, which lost 4 bases and 9 bases, there was a span of 16 bases. CDR3 loop: CASSSNNRGSEQFF. The CDR3, as DNA: TGTGCCAGCAGCTCCAACAATAGGGGCAGTGAGCAGTTCTTC.

The chain is built from TRBV10-2 and TRBJ2-7, with 8 bases identical to TRBD1. The CDR3 is 15 residues long. The germline V gene has CDR1 WSHSY and CDR2 SAAADI. V dropped 2 bases and J dropped 7; count of bases not matched to a gene: 10. The CDR3 region is CASSEARGLRDEQYF. The CDR3 DNA is TGCGCCAGCAGTGAGGCCAGGGGGCTTAGGGATGAGCAGTACTTC.

This clonotype was seen more than once but under ten times. The chain links TRBV2 to TRBJ2-7; unclear D gene. With 6 bases removed from V and 2 bases from J, the gap between germline ends came to 8 bases. This CDR3 spans 12 amino acids. Germline V CDR1 and CDR2: SNHLY, FYNNEI. CDR3 sequence: CASRKDAYEQYF. The CDR3 coding sequence is TGTGCCAGCAGGAAGGACGCCTACGAGCAGTACTTC.

This clonotype turned up a few times. This chain connects TRBV12-3 or TRBV12-4 to TRBJ1-1, with D maybe TRBD1 (5 bases). Trimming took 6 bases from V and 3 from J, leaving 8 bases between them. The length of the CDR3 is 12 residues. CDR3: CASSRQHTEAFF. DNA of the CDR3: TGTGCCAGCAGCAGACAGCACACTGAAGCTTTCTTT.

This clonotype was seen a few times. The CDR3 loop is CSVGSNEGETQYF. The CDR3 nucleotides read TGCAGCGTTGGAAGTAATGAAGGGGAGACCCAGTACTTC. This chain connects TRBV29-1 to TRBJ2-5; D is unclear. This CDR3 region has 13 residues. Germline CDR1 reads SQVTM; CDR2 reads ANQGSEA. V lost 4 bases and J lost 5, with 14 bases in between. The full variable domain, in which reference TRBV29-1 and TRBJ2-5 provide the parts outside the CDR3, is SAVISQKPSRDICQRGTSLTIQCQVDSQVTMMFWYRQQPGQSLTLIATANQGSEATYESGFVIDKFPISRPNLTFSTLTVSNMSPEDSSIYLCSVGSNEGETQYFGPGTRLLVL.

The chain joins TRBV5-1 to TRBJ2-1; D ambiguous. Trimming took 4 bases from V and 6 from J, leaving 14 bases between them. The germline V gene has CDR1 SGHRS and CDR2 YFSETQ. This CDR3 comprises 14 residues. For the CDR3, the DNA is TGCGCCAGCAGCACATCAATAGGTAGCAATGAGCAGTTCTTC. As protein: CASSTSIGSNEQFF. Using reference TRBV5-1 and TRBJ2-1 for the parts outside the CDR3, the full variable domain is KAGVTQTPRYLIKTRGQQVTLSCSPISGHRSVSWYQQTPGQGLQFLFEYFSETQRNKGNFPGRFSGRQFSNSRSEMNVSTLELGDSALYLCASSTSIGSNEQFFGPGTRLTVL.

The chain is built from TRBV9 and TRBJ1-2; TRBD1 aligns across 7 bases. The CDR3 covers 14 residues. Germline values: CDR1 SGDLS, CDR2 YYNGEE. V lost 0 bases and J lost 7; bases outside the gene matches: 6. CDR3 residues: CASSVEVQGGGYTF. The CDR3 coding sequence is TGTGCCAGCAGCGTAGAGGTCCAGGGGGGTGGCTACACCTTC.

The V gene is TRBV5-1, the J gene TRBJ2-7; weak D call: TRBD2 (5 bases). With 7 bases removed from V and 4 bases from J, the gap between germline ends came to 12 bases. The germline gives CDR1 SGHRS, CDR2 YFSETQ. CDR3 length equals 12 residues. The CDR3 sequence is CASAKSGYEQYF. The DNA of the CDR3 is TGCGCCAGCGCCAAATCGGGATACGAGCAGTACTTC.

The chain is built from TRBV6-6 and TRBJ1-5; D uncertain. The CDR3 runs to 14 residues. The V end lost 6 bases, the J end lost 9 bases, and 18 bases lay between the germline ends. The germline V gene encodes CDR1 MNHNY and CDR2 SVGAGI (reference sequence). The CDR3, as DNA: TGTGCCAGCAGCCCGGACGAAATCGGGCGGCCCCAGCATTTT. It specifies CASSPDEIGRPQHF.

V gene TRBV5-1 combines with J gene TRBJ2-3; D remains unclear. Trimming took 1 base from V and 3 from J, leaving 12 bases between them. This CDR3 is built from 15 residues. The V gene's germline CDR1 is SGHRS and CDR2 YFSETQ. The CDR3 protein is CASSLSLVPTDTQYF. CDR3 DNA sequence: TGCGCCAGCAGCTTGTCCCTAGTTCCTACAGATACGCAGTATTTT.

The chain links TRBV14 to TRBJ2-7, with D uncertain. The CDR3 contains 14 residues. The V gene's germline CDR1 is SGHDN and CDR2 FVKESK. The V end was cut by 4 bases, the J end by 2 bases, with 12 bases between. The CDR3 nucleotides are TGTGCCAGCAGCCTTGAGGACGGGCCCTACGAGCAGTACTTC. Encoded protein: CASSLEDGPYEQYF.

The V gene is TRBV2, the J gene TRBJ2-1; possibly TRBD1 for D (6 bases). CDR3 length equals 13 residues. Germline lookup yields CDR1 SNHLY and CDR2 FYNNEI. V dropped 7 bases and J dropped 6 bases, with 13 bases sitting between them. The CDR3 DNA reads as TGTGCCAGCAAGGCAGGGGTCATCAATGAGCAGTTCTTC. It yields the protein CASKAGVINEQFF.

V gene TRBV20-1 combines with J gene TRBJ2-5, with D maybe TRBD2 (5 bases). This CDR3 is 13 amino acids long. V lost 3 bases and J lost 4, with 12 bases in between. Germline V gene sequence: CDR1 DFQATT, CDR2 SNEGSKA (reference sequence). CDR3 protein: CSASPVAGETQYF. DNA for the CDR3: TGCAGTGCTAGCCCCGTGGCGGGAGAGACCCAGTACTTC.

CDR3 in amino acids: CASSGGYSGANVLTF. The CDR3 DNA reads TGCGCCAGCAGCGGCGGATACTCTGGGGCCAACGTCCTGACTTTC. The chain combines TRBV5-1 with TRBJ2-6, with no clear D. V lost 4 bases, J lost 0 bases, and 8 bases lay in between. The length of the CDR3 is 15 residues. Germline CDR1 reads SGHRS; CDR2 reads YFSETQ.

The chain carries TRBV28 and TRBJ1-4; maybe TRBD1 (5 bases). V lost 5 bases and J 2 bases, leaving 12 bases between the germline ends. CDR1 and CDR2 from the germline V gene are MDHEN and SYDVKM. The length of the CDR3 is 15 residues. CDR3 residues: CASSSAGDTNEKLFF. The DNA for the CDR3 is TGTGCCAGCAGTAGTGCGGGGGACACTAATGAAAAACTGTTTTTT.

Only one count was recorded for this clonotype. This chain connects TRBV4-2 to TRBJ2-5; 8 positions agree with TRBD2. The junction had 21 bases not matched to a gene; V was cut back by 4 bases and J by 11 bases. The CDR3 contains 17 residues. Per germline, CDR1 LGHNA and CDR2 YNFKEQ. The CDR3 DNA is TGTGCCAGCAGCCCCGTGACCACCGGGGGGGCTTCGGTTGAGCAGTACTTC. It encodes CASSPVTTGGASVEQYF.

The rearrangement uses TRBV6-5 and TRBJ1-6; no clear D gene. The ends were cut back, 6 bases at V and 4 bases at J, with 10 bases in the middle. The CDR3 runs to 14 residues. Germline V gene data show CDR1 as MNHEY and CDR2 as SVGAGI. The CDR3 reads CASRPGPYNSPLHF. DNA of the CDR3: TGTGCCAGCAGGCCCGGGCCATATAATTCACCCCTCCACTTT.

This clonotype was picked up a small number of times. The rearrangement uses TRBV7-9 and TRBJ2-5, with 12 bases fitting TRBD2. Germline V gene sequence: CDR1 SEHNR, CDR2 FQNEAQ (reference sequence). The CDR3 runs 16 residues. V dropped 5 bases and J dropped 4; count of bases not matched to a gene: 8. CDR3 sequence (DNA): TGTGCCAGCAGCCAACTAGCGGGGGGTATCGGAGAGACCCAGTACTTC. Residues: CASSQLAGGIGETQYF.

This clonotype has at least ten counts. The chain uses TRBV10-3 and TRBJ1-6; 7 bases agree with TRBD1. Germline CDR1 is ENHRY and CDR2 is SYGVKD. V shed 8 bases and J 7 bases; nucleotides not matched to a gene: 5. The CDR3 has 13 amino acids. CDR3 residues: CAIQGESNSPLHF. Here the CDR3 DNA reads TGTGCCATCCAGGGGGAGTCGAATTCACCCCTCCACTTT.

Here the CDR3 DNA reads TGCAGCGTTGAAGGACTAGCGGGGGGCCCCGATACGCAGTATTTT. This codes for CSVEGLAGGPDTQYF. This rearrangement joins TRBV29-1 to TRBJ2-3, with TRBD2 identical over 13 bases. Germline V CDR1 and CDR2: SQVTM, ANQGSEA. V trimming: 1 base; J trimming: 6 bases; junction bases outside the gene matches: 4. The CDR3 has 15 residues.

This chain joins TRBV5-1 and TRBJ1-6; D is ambiguous. V lost 4 bases, J lost 10 bases, and 15 bases lay in between. The CDR3 has 14 amino acids. Germline V gene lookup returns CDR1 SGHRS and CDR2 YFSETQ. CDR3 sequence (DNA): TGCGCCAGCAGCCCGGACGAGTACGGGTCACCCCTCCACTTT. Protein sequence: CASSPDEYGSPLHF.

The chain uses TRBV7-9 and TRBJ2-5; 9 bases match TRBD2. With the DNA end fitting TRBJ2-7 better, the J assignment may be wrong. The CDR3 has 16 residues. Per the germline V gene, CDR1 is SEHNR and CDR2 is FQNEAQ (reference sequence). In DNA form, the CDR3 reads TGTGCCAGCAGCCCGCCGGATATGGCGGGAGGGGGCGAGCAGTACTTC. It yields the protein CASSPPDMAGGGEQYF.

In this sample, this clonotype turned up a few times. The gene calls are TRBV10-3 and TRBJ1-5; D call uncertain. Per germline, CDR1 ENHRY and CDR2 SYGVKD. V was trimmed by 3 bases and J by 2 bases, leaving 8 bases between them. This CDR3 has 14 residues. CDR3 loop: CAISDQVGNQPQHF. The CDR3 DNA is TGTGCCATCAGTGATCAGGTTGGCAATCAGCCCCAGCATTTT.

The chain joins TRBV5-1 to TRBJ2-1, with 13 bases identical to TRBD2. The CDR3 has 16 amino acids. J gave up 7 bases and V 3 bases, and 7 bases lay outside the gene matches. Per the germline V gene, CDR1 is SGHRS and CDR2 is YFSETQ. This chain's CDR3 is CASSSRTSGGGNEQFF. For the CDR3, the DNA is TGCGCCAGCAGCTCCCGAACTAGCGGGGGGGGAAATGAGCAGTTCTTC.

The V call is TRBV20-1, the J call TRBJ2-3; 11 bases map to TRBD2. This CDR3 has 15 residues. Germline lookup yields CDR1 DFQATT and CDR2 SNEGSKA (reference sequence). After removal of 5 bases from V and 5 bases from J, the junction contained 9 bases not matched to a gene. The CDR3 sequence: CSAGEGLAVIDTQYF. The CDR3 DNA follows: TGCAGTGCTGGTGAGGGACTAGCGGTAATAGATACGCAGTATTTT.

As to this clonotype: One junction end does not reproduce the germline sequence, and a read error may be involved. The chain has TRBV12-3 or TRBV12-4 and TRBJ2-5; 10 nucleotides align to TRBD2. The CDR3 runs to 17 residues. In nucleotides, the CDR3 is TGTGCCAGCAGCCCCCTAGCGGGGGCGACGACGCAAGAGACCCAGAACTTC. Translated, it gives CASSPLAGATTQETQNF.

The CDR3 is CASSLSMEVETQYF. The CDR3 region has the DNA TGTGCCAGCAGCTTGAGCATGGAGGTGGAGACCCAGTACTTC. V usage is TRBV5-6 and J usage is TRBJ2-5, with D possibly matching TRBD2 (5 bases). Trimming pared 1 base from V and 5 bases from J, leaving 12 bases between. Per the germline V gene, CDR1 is SGHDT and CDR2 is YYEEEE. This CDR3 has 14 amino acids.

The rearrangement uses TRBV7-8 and TRBJ2-7; D is perhaps TRBD2 (7 bases). The CDR3 covers 17 residues. Trimming took off 5 bases at V and 5 bases at J, with 25 bases between the two ends. Germline V gene lookup returns CDR1 SGHVS and CDR2 FQNEAQ. Written as DNA, the CDR3 is TGTGCCAGCAGCCCCAGGGGAGGGGCAACCTTTGGGGACGAGCAGTACTTC. This translates into CASSPRGGATFGDEQYF.